This TCR beta chain was obtained from a study of glioma-infiltrating T cells after dendritic cell vaccination. Study-level results: Complete blood and tumor specimen sets were limited to few patients. No direct clonality-survival link was found; a diverse polyclonal response may matter.

Germline values: CDR1 MGHRA, CDR2 YSYEKL. The V end was cut by 1 base, the J end by 2 bases, with 10 bases between. This CDR3 is built from 15 residues. Produced via immunoSEQ multiplex PCR; TCRdb's table is partial and in-frame only. The sample has 90,000 to 100,000 clones, about 80% seen once. To note about this clone: Antigen unknown.

The chain uses TRBV4-1 and TRBJ2-3, with D unclear. Source: blood, taken before dendritic cell vaccination. The TCR was taken from a human donor with glioblastoma. CDR3 sequence reads: CASSQVLLLTDTQYF. Here the CDR3 DNA reads TGCGCCAGCAGCCAAGTACTCCTCCTCACAGATACGCAGTATTTT.